Below are 29 T cell receptor beta chains sequenced from a single sample in a study of molecular identifiers for immune sequencing clone quantification (dated by TCRdb to the late 2010s). Libraries were constructed by PCR. The instrument was an Illumina HiSeq 4000. Starting from the raw public reads, TCRdb applied fastp trimming at Q25, assembled clones with MiXCR and retained in-frame beta chains. Identical CDR3 protein sequences are pooled into one entry, listed with their most common genes and DNA. A total of about 65,000 distinct CDR3 sequences appear in this sample, about 18% of them only once. The ten largest clones represent roughly 1.4% of the sample. What was sequenced was naive CD8+ T cells from blood, with Jurkat cell RNA spiked in. The cell subset or site label of this sample denotes: FACS-sorted CD8+CD4-CCR7+CD45RA+ naive T cells. These receptors were taken from a human donor in good health. Some libraries in this study had Jurkat cell RNA spiked in.

This clonotype came up a few times. This chain links TRBV20-1 with TRBJ1-5; the D gene is possibly TRBD1 (5 bases). Germline V CDR1 and CDR2: DFQATT, SNEGSKA (reference sequence). Between the trimmed V and J ends, which lost 3 bases and 0 bases, there was a span of 18 bases. This CDR3 contains 17 residues. The CDR3 region is CSASAIMGESSNQPQHF. CDR3 DNA: TGCAGTGCTAGTGCCATTATGGGGGAATCTAGCAATCAGCCCCAGCATTTT.

This clonotype has at least ten counts. The chain carries TRBV20-1 and TRBJ2-7; 10 bases are shared with TRBD2. The CDR3 extends over 13 amino acids. In germline, CDR1 is DFQATT, CDR2 SNEGSKA (reference sequence). Unmatched junction bases numbered 3, after V lost 3 bases and J lost 4 bases. The CDR3 loop is CSARGTSAYEQYF. The CDR3 DNA sequence: TGCAGTGCTAGGGGGACTAGCGCTTACGAGCAGTACTTC.

This clonotype appeared many times. The chain links TRBV4-1 to TRBJ2-3; 8 bases map to TRBD2. This CDR3 contains 16 residues. The germline V gene encodes CDR1 MGHRA and CDR2 YSYEKL. Germline trimming cut 4 bases from V and 5 bases from J; bases unmatched to any gene: 11. CDR3 sequence reads: CASSPFFDGREDTQYF. The CDR3, as DNA: TGCGCCAGCAGCCCCTTTTTCGACGGGAGGGAAGATACGCAGTATTTT.

As to this clonotype: At one end the junction does not follow the germline gene, possibly because of a read error. V is TRBV15 and J is TRBJ2-4; 8 bases line up with TRBD1. Germline CDR1 reads LNHNV; CDR2 reads YYDKDF (reference sequence). CDR3 length equals 18 residues. DNA for the CDR3: TGTGCCACCGGCAGGCCTCAGGGGGCAGGGCCTGCCAAAAACACTCAGTACTTC. It codes for CATGRPQGAGPAKNTQYF.

The chain carries TRBV28 and TRBJ1-1; no reliable D call. CDR1 is MDHEN, CDR2 SYDVKM, per germline. The length of the CDR3 is 13 residues. V was clipped by 8 bases and J by 4 bases, with 14 bases between them. This chain's CDR3 is CASGPYVGTEAFF. The CDR3 DNA reads TGTGCCAGCGGCCCCTACGTGGGCACTGAAGCTTTCTTT.

This clonotype showed up many times. This rearrangement joins TRBV3-1 to TRBJ1-2; 7 nucleotides align to TRBD1. CDR3 length equals 18 residues. Per the germline V gene, CDR1 is LGHDT and CDR2 is YNNKEL (reference sequence). The ends lost 4 bases at V and 0 bases at J; junction bases unmatched: 14. DNA of the CDR3: TGTGCCAGCAGCCCTCTCCCTATCGGACAGGACCCTAACTATGGCTACACCTTC. Protein: CASSPLPIGQDPNYGYTF.

This clonotype came up many times. This chain joins TRBV6-1 and TRBJ2-3; D call uncertain. The CDR3 contains 12 residues. Trimming shortened V by 6 bases and J by 6 bases, and 10 bases separated the two germline ends. Per germline, CDR1 MNHNS and CDR2 SASEGT. CDR3 in amino acids: CASSPGLDTQYF. CDR3 bases: TGTGCCAGCAGCCCAGGTTTGGATACGCAGTATTTT.

This clonotype was picked up many times. This rearrangement joins TRBV14 to TRBJ2-2, with D perhaps matching TRBD2 (5 bases). CDR1 SGHDN and CDR2 FVKESK come from the germline V gene. The CDR3 has 17 amino acids. Trimming pared 0 bases from V and 6 bases from J, leaving 17 bases between. DNA of the CDR3: TGTGCCAGCAGCCAAGATACCGTTCGGGGTCTCGCCGGGGAGCTGTTTTTT. This translates into CASSQDTVRGLAGELFF.

V gene TRBV3-1 combines with J gene TRBJ2-4; the match to TRBD2 covers 11 bases. Germline loops: CDR1 LGHDT, CDR2 YNNKEL (reference sequence). The CDR3 is 20 residues long. Unmatched junction bases numbered 15, after V lost 5 bases and J lost 0 bases. For the CDR3, the DNA is TGTGCCAGCAGCAATCCGGGACTAGCGGATCAAAACCTAGCCAAAAACATTCAGTACTTC. As protein: CASSNPGLADQNLAKNIQYF.

This clonotype was detected ten times or more. This sequence joins TRBV7-6 and TRBJ2-2; D may be TRBD2 (5 bases). Trimming pared 5 bases from V and 0 bases from J, leaving 16 bases between. The germline CDR1 and CDR2 sequences are SGHVS and FNYEAQ. The CDR3 length is 17 residues. CDR3 amino acids: CASSLLPGKANTGELFF. DNA for the CDR3: TGTGCCAGCAGCCTACTCCCGGGGAAGGCGAACACCGGGGAGCTGTTTTTT.

This clonotype was counted ten times or more. The V and J genes are TRBV28 and TRBJ2-1; D is possibly TRBD2 (6 bases). The CDR3 has 14 residues. The ends were cut back, 8 bases at V and 4 bases at J, with 15 bases in the middle. Germline CDR1 is MDHEN and CDR2 is SYDVKM. The CDR3 region is CASARTIPYNEQFF. The CDR3 bases are TGTGCCAGCGCGCGGACTATACCGTACAATGAGCAGTTCTTC.

V usage is TRBV29-1 and J usage is TRBJ2-3, with D perhaps matching TRBD2 (7 bases). In germline, CDR1 is SQVTM, CDR2 ANQGSEA. There are 17 residues in the CDR3. Trimming took 4 bases from V and 3 from J, leaving 23 bases between them. CDR3 protein: CSVGGGGRDFTTDTQYF. CDR3 DNA: TGCAGCGTTGGGGGGGGGGGGCGGGACTTTACGACAGATACGCAGTATTTT.

This clonotype was seen a few times. The CDR3 DNA reads as TGTGCCACCAGTGATTTGTGGGAGCCAGAGCCCTACGAGCAGTACTTC. It is translated as CATSDLWEPEPYEQYF. The chain couples TRBV24-1 to TRBJ2-7; tentative D call: TRBD2 (5 bases). Trimming left V 0 bases short and J 2 bases short, with 13 bases between. The CDR3 totals 16 residues. The germline CDR1 and CDR2 sequences are KGHDR and SFDVKD.

The J gene is TRBJ2-1, the V gene TRBV7-9; 15 nucleotides match TRBD2. The V gene end was trimmed by 5 bases and the J gene end by 2 bases; junction bases not matched to a gene: 4. Looked up from germline, CDR1 is SEHNR and CDR2 is FQNEAQ (reference sequence). The CDR3 runs to 17 residues. The DNA for the CDR3 is TGTGCCAGCAGCAACGGACTAGCGGGAGGGCCCTACAATGAGCAGTTCTTC. Encoded protein: CASSNGLAGGPYNEQFF. Combining the CDR3 with reference TRBV7-9 and TRBJ2-1 gives the whole variable domain DTGVSQNPRHKITKRGQNVTFRCDPISEHNRLYWYRQTLGQGPEFLTYFQNEAQLEKSRLLSDRFSAERPKGSFSTLEIQRTEQGDSAMYLCASSNGLAGGPYNEQFFGPGTRLTVL.

This clonotype has at least ten counts. The DNA for the CDR3 is TGTGCCAGCAGCTTAGGTATTAACTATGGCTACACCTTC. This encodes CASSLGINYGYTF. The rearrangement links TRBV7-9 to TRBJ1-2; D gene ambiguous. Trimming removed 1 base from V and 1 base from J, with 4 bases in between. Germline V lookup: CDR1 SEHNR, CDR2 FQNEAQ (reference sequence). This CDR3 spans 13 amino acids. The whole variable domain, remainder taken from reference TRBV7-9 and TRBJ1-2, is DTGVSQNPRHKITKRGQNVTFRCDPISEHNRLYWYRQTLGQGPEFLTYFQNEAQLEKSRLLSDRFSAERPKGSFSTLEIQRTEQGDSAMYLCASSLGINYGYTFGSGTRLTVV.

At least ten counts were recorded for this clonotype. V is TRBV28 and J is TRBJ2-3; D unclear. CDR3 size: 18 residues. The V and J ends lost 4 bases and 2 bases respectively, with 22 bases between them. The germline CDR1 and CDR2 sequences are MDHEN and SYDVKM. CDR3 in amino acids: CASSSQTLALPNTDTQYF. The CDR3 DNA is TGTGCCAGCAGTTCACAGACATTAGCTCTCCCAAACACAGATACGCAGTATTTT.

This clonotype was seen ten or more times. The chain carries TRBV27 and TRBJ2-7, with TRBD2 identical over 8 bases. This CDR3 contains 15 residues. Germline CDR1 is MNHEY and CDR2 is SMNVEV (reference sequence). The V segment lost 2 bases and the J segment 4 bases; nucleotides outside the gene matches: 7. The CDR3 bases are TGTGCCAGCAGTTTACTGGCGGGAGGTTTTTACGAGCAGTACTTC. This gives the protein CASSLLAGGFYEQYF.

The table lists this clonotype with many counts. The chain couples TRBV3-1 to TRBJ1-1; D gene unclear. CDR3 length equals 17 residues. Trimming removed 0 bases at V and 5 bases at J, with 19 bases between. CDR1 and CDR2 (germline): LGHDT, YNNKEL (reference sequence). For the CDR3, the DNA is TGTGCCAGCAGCCAAGATGAAGTCGGGCGCGTGGGAACTGAAGCTTTCTTT. Its translation: CASSQDEVGRVGTEAFF.

This clonotype occurred many times. The chain is built from TRBV3-1 and TRBJ2-7; D uncertain. Germline V CDR1 and CDR2: LGHDT, YNNKEL (reference sequence). The V and J ends lost 4 bases and 6 bases respectively, with 16 bases between them. This CDR3 spans 14 amino acids. CDR3 amino acids: CASSPPGSPGEQYF. DNA for the CDR3: TGTGCCAGCAGCCCCCCGGGTTCGCCAGGCGAGCAGTACTTC.

Of note for this clonotype: A read error may explain this, as a much larger clone is one base away. V usage is TRBV3-1 and J usage is TRBJ2-5; no reliable D call. The CDR3 is 16 residues long. The germline V gene has CDR1 LGHDT and CDR2 YNNKEL (reference sequence). The CDR3 region has the DNA TGTGCCAGCAGCAATCCTACCCGGACCCCACAAGAGGCCCAGTACTTC. Residues: CASSNPTRTPQEAQYF.

Comments on this clonotype: A read error likely explains this, since a far larger clone differs by one base. The rearrangement links TRBV4-1 to TRBJ2-1, with D perhaps TRBD1 (6 bases). The germline CDR1 and CDR2 sequences are MGHRA and YSYEKL. The CDR3 extends over 11 amino acids. The CDR3 DNA reads TGCGCCGGCAGTCAGGGGAATGAGCAGTTCTTC. This translates into CAGSQGNEQFF.

This clonotype was counted at least ten times. The chain recombines TRBV15 with TRBJ2-1, with 7 bases that match TRBD1. Germline values: CDR1 LNHNV, CDR2 YYDKDF (reference sequence). CDR3 length equals 14 residues. The junction had 6 bases not matched to a gene; V was cut back by 4 bases and J by 6 bases. The CDR3 is CATSTGTDLNEQFF. CDR3 in DNA: TGTGCCACCAGCACCGGGACAGACCTCAATGAGCAGTTCTTC.

This clonotype was found many times. V and J are TRBV4-1 and TRBJ2-7; the D gene is possibly TRBD1 (5 bases). This CDR3 has 15 residues. Germline loops: CDR1 MGHRA, CDR2 YSYEKL. V dropped 3 bases and J dropped 3 bases, with 15 bases sitting between them. For the CDR3, the DNA is TGCGCCAGCAGCCAGATGGGTACAGGAAACTACGAGCAGTACTTC. This sequence encodes CASSQMGTGNYEQYF.

This clonotype has a count of ten or more. This chain connects TRBV20-1 to TRBJ2-1, with 10 bases matching TRBD2. The junction had 11 bases not matched to a gene; V was cut back by 5 bases and J by 4 bases. This CDR3 has 16 amino acids. In germline, CDR1 is DFQATT, CDR2 SNEGSKA (reference sequence). CDR3 sequence reads: CSAPALSGRDYNEQFF. In nucleotides, the CDR3 is TGCAGTGCTCCTGCCTTAAGCGGGAGGGATTACAATGAGCAGTTCTTC.

Only a few counts were recorded for this clonotype. This rearrangement joins TRBV28 to TRBJ2-5, with TRBD2 matching 14 bases. The CDR3 contains 18 residues. Germline lookup yields CDR1 MDHEN and CDR2 SYDVKM. The J segment lost 6 bases and the V segment lost 5 bases, leaving 14 bases of the junction unmatched. The DNA for the CDR3 is TGTGCCAGCAGTCCTGGTTTTACCGGGACTAGCGGGAGAAAGACCCAGTACTTC. Its protein product is CASSPGFTGTSGRKTQYF.

The sample holds many counts of this clonotype. The V and J genes are TRBV11-2 and TRBJ2-1; D ambiguous. The CDR3 runs to 12 residues. CDR1 is SGHAT and CDR2 is FQNNGV in the germline V gene. V lost 2 bases and J 6 bases, leaving 5 bases between the germline ends. This chain's CDR3 is CASSLYVNEQFF. The DNA of the CDR3 is TGTGCCAGCAGCTTATACGTCAATGAGCAGTTCTTC.

This clonotype was detected many times. The V and J genes are TRBV5-6 and TRBJ2-3, with TRBD2 as a possible D gene (5 bases). This CDR3 contains 11 residues. V was shortened by 7 bases and J by 6 bases, with 9 bases between the two germline ends. Germline V CDR1 and CDR2: SGHDT, YYEEEE. The CDR3, as DNA: TGTGCCAGCGGGAGAACCGATACGCAGTATTTT. The encoded protein is CASGRTDTQYF.

Ten or more counts support this clonotype. J is TRBJ1-1 and V is TRBV20-1; maybe TRBD1 (5 bases). Trimming removed 6 bases from V and 9 bases from J, with 17 bases in between. Per germline, CDR1 DFQATT and CDR2 SNEGSKA (reference sequence). The CDR3 runs 12 residues. The CDR3 region has the DNA TGCAGTGCGCGCGGCCGGGACTGGCAAGCTTTCTTT. Residues: CSARGRDWQAFF.

This clonotype was seen many times. The chain is built from TRBV29-1 and TRBJ2-7, with 7 nucleotides matching TRBD2. V lost 4 bases to trimming and J lost 2 bases; unmatched junction nucleotides: 11. Germline V lookup: CDR1 SQVTM, CDR2 ANQGSEA. The CDR3 extends over 15 amino acids. The DNA for the CDR3 is TGCAGCGTTGCCCCTGTGGGCGGGAGAACCTACGAGCAGTACTTC. Translation: CSVAPVGGRTYEQYF.